The subject of this entry is one T cell receptor (beta chain). It may be a read error: a sequence one base away is much more abundant. This entry belongs to a study of early T cells in non-severe SARS-CoV-2 infection. In the study overall: Unsorted whole blood bulk RNA was sequenced, with unpaired chains.

Researchers tagged individual cDNA molecules with unique molecular identifiers. TCRdb called the 5' RACE reads again in MiXCR, with one record for every CDR3 protein. The sample shows about 22,000 distinct CDR3 sequences, 4% to 5% of them seen only once. The CDR3 contains 13 residues. V lost 2 bases and J 4 bases, leaving 9 bases between the germline ends. The source of this sequence is an adult who was a healthcare worker with PCR-confirmed SARS-CoV-2 infection or an uninfected control (not recorded which). Sequences were obtained from whole blood. The V gene is TRBV12-3 or TRBV12-4, the J gene TRBJ2-7, with a tentative D call TRBD2 (6 bases). CDR3 sequence (DNA): TGTGCCAGCAGTTTACTCGCGGGATACGAGCAGTACTTC. Encoded protein: CASSLLAGYEQYF.